This T cell receptor beta chain comes out of a study of blood T cell repertoires in COVID-19. Whole-study context: Acute and convalescent COVID-19 samples came from the United States, Italy and Spain. Sources were T cells, B-cell-depleted T cells, or PBMCs; the material itself was cDNA or gDNA.

Original handling: Quantification of nucleated cells was approximated via reference gene primer amplification. Profiled with immunoSEQ multiplex PCR; TCRdb holds only in-frame clones, not every one. V and J calls plus clone size are reproduced from that table; the DNA served to infer D and trimming. The data contain approximately 100,000 clones, about 89% of them singletons. The CDR3 is 14 amino acids. Germline CDR1 SQVTM, CDR2 ANQGSEA. V lost 6 bases and J 4 bases, leaving 18 bases between the germline ends. What was sequenced was peripheral blood. The chain recombines TRBV29-1 with TRBJ1-1, with D tentatively TRBD1 (5 bases). This TCR derives from a human donor with acute or convalescent COVID-19. The donor label of this sample is uncertain. CDR3 sequence (DNA): TGCAGCGTCCTCGGTGGGGCGCTCAGCACTGAAGCTTTCTTT. It encodes CSVLGGALSTEAFF.